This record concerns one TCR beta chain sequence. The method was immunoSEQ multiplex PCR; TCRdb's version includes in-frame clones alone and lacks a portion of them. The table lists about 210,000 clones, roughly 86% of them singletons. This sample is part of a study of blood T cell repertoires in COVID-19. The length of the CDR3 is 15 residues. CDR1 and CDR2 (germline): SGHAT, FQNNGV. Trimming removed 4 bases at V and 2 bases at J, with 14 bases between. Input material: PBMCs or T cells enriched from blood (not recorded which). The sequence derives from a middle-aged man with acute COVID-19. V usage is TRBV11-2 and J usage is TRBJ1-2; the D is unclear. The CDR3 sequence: CASSSLRSLNYGYTF. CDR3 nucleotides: TGTGCCAGCAGCTCCTTGCGGTCCTTAAACTATGGCTACACCTTC.